This T cell receptor (beta chain) was documented in a study of blood T cells in healthy people across ages. The second PCR ran roughly 6 to 11 cycles with a sample-barcoded 5' primer and J-beta primers. TCRdb re-called the 5' RACE reads through MiXCR, storing one row per CDR3 protein. This sample has 1.5 million to 2 million distinct CDR3 sequences, with 28% found just once. Germline V gene sequence: CDR1 SGDLS, CDR2 YYNGEE. Trimming cost V 2 bases and J 4 bases, with 9 bases left between them. This CDR3 comprises 13 residues. A word on this clonotype: A much larger clonotype is one base distant, so this may be a read error.

Sequenced sample: blood. The origin of this receptor is a woman aged 25-40 years in good health. This chain uses TRBV9 with TRBJ1-2; D remains ambiguous. The CDR3 is CASSVLQVYGYTF. In DNA form, the CDR3 reads TGTGCCAGCAGCGTTTTGCAGGTCTATGGCTACACCTTC.